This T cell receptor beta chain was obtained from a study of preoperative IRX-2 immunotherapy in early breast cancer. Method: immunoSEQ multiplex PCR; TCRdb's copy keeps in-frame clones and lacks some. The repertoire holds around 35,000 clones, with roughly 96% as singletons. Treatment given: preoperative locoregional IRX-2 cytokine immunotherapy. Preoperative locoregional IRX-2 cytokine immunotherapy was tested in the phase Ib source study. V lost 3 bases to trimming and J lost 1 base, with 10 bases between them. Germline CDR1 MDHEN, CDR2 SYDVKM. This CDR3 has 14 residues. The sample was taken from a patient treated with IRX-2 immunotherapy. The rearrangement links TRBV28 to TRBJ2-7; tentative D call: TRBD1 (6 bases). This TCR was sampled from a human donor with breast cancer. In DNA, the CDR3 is TGTGCCAGCAGTTTTGGGGACAAGTCCTACGAGCAGTACTTC. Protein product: CASSFGDKSYEQYF.